This TCR beta chain was observed in a study of cytomegalovirus exposure and HLA in healthy donors. Study context: In an earlier analysis, approximately 120 million unique TCR beta sequences were found from about 180 million T cells. Study-level findings and limits: Several of the most significant clusters appeared linked to common viral pathogens, based on a later analysis. In a later analysis, TCR beta V- and J-gene trimming was associated with a missense DCLRE1C variant. From TCR beta sequences, most subjects' HLA-A and HLA-B alleles were reportedly predicted accurately.

This clone was picked up a small number of times. Its antigen is unidentified. 13 Jbeta primers and 60 Vbeta primers were used for the PCR. Clones were sequenced by immunoSEQ multiplex PCR, and TCRdb holds only the in-frame ones, with some missing. The data show roughly 100,000 clones, with 76% seen just once and 4.1% held by the top ten. CDR3 length: 16 amino acids. After removal of 4 bases from V and 8 bases from J, the junction contained 13 bases not matched to a gene. The germline V gene encodes CDR1 SGHDT and CDR2 YYEEEE. This chain links TRBV5-6 with TRBJ1-4; the match to TRBD1 covers 8 bases. The sequence was obtained from a man aged 35-49 years in good health and CMV-seronegative. Sequencing was done on a sample of PBMCs. CDR3 loop: CASSTLPGGVEEKLFF. CDR3 sequence (DNA): TGTGCCAGCAGCACCCTACCAGGGGGCGTGGAGGAAAAACTGTTTTTT.